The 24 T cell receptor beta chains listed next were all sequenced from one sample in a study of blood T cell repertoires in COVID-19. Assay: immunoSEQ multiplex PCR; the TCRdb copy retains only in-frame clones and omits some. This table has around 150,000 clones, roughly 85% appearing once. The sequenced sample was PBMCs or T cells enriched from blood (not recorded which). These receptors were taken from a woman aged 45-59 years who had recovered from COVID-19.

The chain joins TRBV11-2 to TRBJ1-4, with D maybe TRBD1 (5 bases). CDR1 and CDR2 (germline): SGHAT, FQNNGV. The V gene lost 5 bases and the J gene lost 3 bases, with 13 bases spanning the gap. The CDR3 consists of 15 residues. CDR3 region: CASSQRGGSNEKLFF. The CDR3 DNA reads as TGTGCCAGCAGCCAAAGGGGAGGCTCTAATGAAAAACTGTTTTTT.

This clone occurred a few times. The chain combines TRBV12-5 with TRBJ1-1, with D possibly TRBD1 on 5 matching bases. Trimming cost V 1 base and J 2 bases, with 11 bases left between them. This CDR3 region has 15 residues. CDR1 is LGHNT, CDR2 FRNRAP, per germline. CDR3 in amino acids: CASGLAGYRNTEAFF. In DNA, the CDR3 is TGTGCTAGTGGTTTGGCAGGGTATAGAAACACTGAAGCTTTCTTT.

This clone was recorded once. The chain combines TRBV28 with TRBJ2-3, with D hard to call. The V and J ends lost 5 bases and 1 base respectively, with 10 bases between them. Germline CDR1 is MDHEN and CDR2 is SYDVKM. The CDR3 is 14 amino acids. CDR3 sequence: CASSLSPRTDTQYF. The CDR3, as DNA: TGTGCCAGCAGTCTAAGCCCACGCACAGATACGCAGTATTTT. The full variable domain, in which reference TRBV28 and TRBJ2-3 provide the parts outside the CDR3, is DVKVTQSSRYLVKRTGEKVFLECVQDMDHENMFWYRQDPGLGLRLIYFSYDVKMKEKGDIPEGYSVSREKKERFSLILESASTNQTSMYLCASSLSPRTDTQYFGPGTRLTVL.

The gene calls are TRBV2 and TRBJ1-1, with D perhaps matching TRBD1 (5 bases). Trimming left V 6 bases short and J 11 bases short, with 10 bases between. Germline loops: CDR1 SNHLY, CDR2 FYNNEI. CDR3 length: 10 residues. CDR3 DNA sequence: TGTGCCAGCAGGGCGGGGGGGGCTTTCTTT. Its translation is CASRAGGAFF. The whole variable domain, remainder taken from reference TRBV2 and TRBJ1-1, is EPEVTQTPSHQVTQMGQEVILRCVPISNHLYFYWYRQILGQKVEFLVSFYNNEISEKSEIFDDQFSVERPDGSNFTLKIRSTKLEDSAMYFCASRAGGAFFGQGTRLTVV.

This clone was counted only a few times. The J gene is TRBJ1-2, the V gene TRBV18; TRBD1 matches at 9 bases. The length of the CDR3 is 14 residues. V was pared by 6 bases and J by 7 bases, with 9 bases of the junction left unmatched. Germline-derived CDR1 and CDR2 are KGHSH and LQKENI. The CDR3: CASSPDRGVLGYTF. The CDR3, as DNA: TGTGCCAGCTCGCCCGACAGGGGGGTCCTTGGCTACACCTTC.

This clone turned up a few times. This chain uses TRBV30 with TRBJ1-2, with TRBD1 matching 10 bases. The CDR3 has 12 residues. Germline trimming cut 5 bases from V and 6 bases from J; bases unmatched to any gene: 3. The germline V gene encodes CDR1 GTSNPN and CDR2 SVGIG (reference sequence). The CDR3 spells CAWATGGNGYTF. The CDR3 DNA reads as TGTGCCTGGGCGACAGGGGGCAATGGCTACACCTTC.

Written as DNA, the CDR3 is TGCGCCAGCAGTGAGGCAGGTCTCCAGCCCCAGCATTTT. Translating it yields CASSEAGLQPQHF. The rearrangement joins TRBV10-1 to TRBJ1-5, with D uncertain. CDR3 size: 13 residues. Germline V gives CDR1 WNHNN, CDR2 SYGVQD (reference sequence). Trimming removed 2 bases from V and 7 bases from J, with 9 bases in between.

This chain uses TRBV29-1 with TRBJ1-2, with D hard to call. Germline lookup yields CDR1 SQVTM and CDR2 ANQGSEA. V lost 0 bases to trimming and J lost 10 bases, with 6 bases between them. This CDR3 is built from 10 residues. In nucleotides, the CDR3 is TGCAGCGTTGAAGATCGTTCCTACACCTTC. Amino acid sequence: CSVEDRSYTF.

In nucleotides, the CDR3 is TGTGCCAGTAGTGTGACGACAGGGCATAGCGCTGAAGCTTTCTTT. This codes for CASSVTTGHSAEAFF. The J gene is TRBJ1-1, the V gene TRBV19; 7 bases are a match to TRBD1. This CDR3 is 15 amino acids long. In germline, CDR1 is LNHDA, CDR2 SQIVND (reference sequence). V lost 5 bases and J lost 6; bases outside the gene matches: 12.

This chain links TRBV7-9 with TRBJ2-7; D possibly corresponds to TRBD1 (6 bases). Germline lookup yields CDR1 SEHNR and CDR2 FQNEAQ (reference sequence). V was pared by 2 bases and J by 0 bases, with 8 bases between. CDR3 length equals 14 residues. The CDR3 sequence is CASSLRDISYEQYF. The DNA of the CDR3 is TGTGCCAGCAGCTTACGGGACATCTCCTACGAGCAGTACTTC.

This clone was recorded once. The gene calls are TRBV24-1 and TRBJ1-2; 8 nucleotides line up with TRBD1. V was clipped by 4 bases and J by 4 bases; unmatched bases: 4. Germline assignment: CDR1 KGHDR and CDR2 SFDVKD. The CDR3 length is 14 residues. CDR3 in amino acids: CATSDAGTGYGYTF. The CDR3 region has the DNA TGTGCCACCAGTGACGCCGGGACAGGCTATGGCTACACCTTC.

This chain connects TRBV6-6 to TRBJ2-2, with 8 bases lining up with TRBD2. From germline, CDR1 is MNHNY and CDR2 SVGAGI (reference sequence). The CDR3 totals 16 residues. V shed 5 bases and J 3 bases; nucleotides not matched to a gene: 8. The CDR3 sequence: CASSPSGSKDTGELFF. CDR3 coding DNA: TGTGCCAGCAGTCCAAGCGGGAGCAAGGACACCGGGGAGCTGTTTTTT.

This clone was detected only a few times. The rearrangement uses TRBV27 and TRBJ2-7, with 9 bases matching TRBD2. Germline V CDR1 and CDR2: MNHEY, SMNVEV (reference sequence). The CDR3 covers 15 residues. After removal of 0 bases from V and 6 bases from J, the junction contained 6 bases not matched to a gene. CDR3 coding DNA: TGTGCCAGCAGTTTATCGGGCGGGAGGGCCGTCGAGCAGTACTTC. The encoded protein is CASSLSGGRAVEQYF.

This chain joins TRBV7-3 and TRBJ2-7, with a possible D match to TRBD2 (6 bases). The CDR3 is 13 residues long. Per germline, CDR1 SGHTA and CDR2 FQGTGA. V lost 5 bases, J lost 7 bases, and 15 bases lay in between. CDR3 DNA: TGTGCCAGCAGCCTCCGGAGTAGCGGAGAGCAGTACTTC. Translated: CASSLRSSGEQYF.

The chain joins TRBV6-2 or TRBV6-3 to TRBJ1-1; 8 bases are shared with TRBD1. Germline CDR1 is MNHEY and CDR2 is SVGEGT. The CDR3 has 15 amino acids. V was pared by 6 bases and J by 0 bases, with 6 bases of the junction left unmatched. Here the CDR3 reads CASSSRQGLNTEAFF. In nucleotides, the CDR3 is TGTGCCAGCAGCTCTCGACAGGGGTTGAACACTGAAGCTTTCTTT.

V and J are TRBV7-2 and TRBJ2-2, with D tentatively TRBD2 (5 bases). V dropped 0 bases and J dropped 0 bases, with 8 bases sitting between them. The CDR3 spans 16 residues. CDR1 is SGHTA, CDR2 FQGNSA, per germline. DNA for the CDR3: TGTGCCAGCAGCTTAGCGGCGGGCCCGAACACCGGGGAGCTGTTTTTT. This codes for CASSLAAGPNTGELFF.

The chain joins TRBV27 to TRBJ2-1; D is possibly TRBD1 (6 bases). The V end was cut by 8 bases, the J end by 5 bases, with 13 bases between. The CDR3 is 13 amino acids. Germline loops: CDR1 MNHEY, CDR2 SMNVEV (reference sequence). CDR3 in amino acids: CASSDPGDNEQFF. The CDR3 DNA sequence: TGTGCCAGCTCGGACCCAGGGGACAATGAGCAGTTCTTC.

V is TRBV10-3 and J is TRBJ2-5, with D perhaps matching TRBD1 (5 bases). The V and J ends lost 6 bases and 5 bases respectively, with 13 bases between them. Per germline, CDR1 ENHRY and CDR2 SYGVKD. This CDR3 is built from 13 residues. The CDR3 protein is CAIRKGLGETQYF. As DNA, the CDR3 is TGTGCCATCAGAAAGGGGCTAGGGGAGACCCAGTACTTC.

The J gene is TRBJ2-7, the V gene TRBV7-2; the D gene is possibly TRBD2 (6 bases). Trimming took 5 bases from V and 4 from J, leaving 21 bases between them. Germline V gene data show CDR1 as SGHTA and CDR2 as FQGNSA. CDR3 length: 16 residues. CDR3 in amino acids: CASSEGRRRGRYEQYF. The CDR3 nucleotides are TGTGCCAGCAGCGAAGGACGTCGGAGGGGCCGGTACGAGCAGTACTTC.

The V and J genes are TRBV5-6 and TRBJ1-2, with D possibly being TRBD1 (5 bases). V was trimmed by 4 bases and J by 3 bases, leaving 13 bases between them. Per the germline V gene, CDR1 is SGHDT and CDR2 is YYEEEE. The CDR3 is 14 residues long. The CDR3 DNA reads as TGTGCCAGCAGCCTAACAGGCGCGGACTATGGCTACACCTTC. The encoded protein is CASSLTGADYGYTF.

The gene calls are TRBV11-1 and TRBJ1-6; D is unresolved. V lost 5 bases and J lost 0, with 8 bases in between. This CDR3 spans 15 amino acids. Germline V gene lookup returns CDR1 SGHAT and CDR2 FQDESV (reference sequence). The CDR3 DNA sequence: TGTGCCAGCAGCCGGAGCTCCTCCTATAATTCACCCCTCCACTTT. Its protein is CASSRSSSYNSPLHF. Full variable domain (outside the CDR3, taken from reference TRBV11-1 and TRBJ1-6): EAEVAQSPRYKITEKSQAVAFWCDPISGHATLYWYRQILGQGPELLVQFQDESVVDDSQLPKDRFSAERLKGVDSTLKIQPAELGDSAMYLCASSRSSSYNSPLHFGNGTRLTVT.

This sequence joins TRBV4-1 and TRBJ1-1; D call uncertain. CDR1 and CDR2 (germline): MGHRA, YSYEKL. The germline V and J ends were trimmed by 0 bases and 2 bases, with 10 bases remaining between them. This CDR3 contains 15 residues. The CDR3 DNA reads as TGCGCCAGCAGCCAAGAGGGCAGAGCCAACACTGAAGCTTTCTTT. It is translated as CASSQEGRANTEAFF.

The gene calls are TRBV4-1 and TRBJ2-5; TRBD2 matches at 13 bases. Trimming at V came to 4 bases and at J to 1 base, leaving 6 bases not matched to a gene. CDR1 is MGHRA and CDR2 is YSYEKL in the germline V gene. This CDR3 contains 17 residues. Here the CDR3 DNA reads TGCGCCAGCAGCCCGGGACTAGCGGGACCCCTCCAAGAGACCCAGTACTTC. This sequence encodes CASSPGLAGPLQETQYF.

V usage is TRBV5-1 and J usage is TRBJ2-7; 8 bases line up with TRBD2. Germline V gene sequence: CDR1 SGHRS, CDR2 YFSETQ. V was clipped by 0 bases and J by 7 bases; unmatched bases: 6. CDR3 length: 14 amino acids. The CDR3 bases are TGCGCCAGCAGCTTGGGAGCGGGGGTGAGGGAGCAGTACTTC. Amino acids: CASSLGAGVREQYF.